A selection of T cell receptor beta chains follows, all from one sample in a study of blood T cell repertoires in COVID-19. TCRdb's table, derived via immunoSEQ multiplex PCR, lists solely in-frame clones and lacks some. Of tens of thousands of clones in the sample, roughly 81% were seen once. The sequenced sample was peripheral blood. These receptors all stem from a man older than 75 with acute or convalescent COVID-19. CDR3s include the opening cysteine and the closing phenylalanine or tryptophan.

v_gene: TRBV6-6; len: 13; CDR3aa: CASSSAGGHGYTF
v_gene: TRBV19; len: 15; CDR3aa: CASKINPGTGDGYTF
v_gene: TRBV28; len: 17; CDR3aa: CASTTPYRGGVRNEQFF
v_gene: TRBV5-6; len: 15; CDR3aa: CASSGTGGVNEKLFF
v_gene: TRBV7-3; len: 13; CDR3aa: CASSPGGGETQYF
v_gene: TRBV15; len: 12; CDR3aa: CATSRDRDRAIF
v_gene: TRBV6-2/TRBV6-3; len: 14; CDR3aa: CASSFRGGQETQYF
v_gene: TRBV29-1; len: 15; CDR3aa: CSVRGLGDNQETQYF
v_gene: TRBV7-2; len: 15; CDR3aa: CASSSSGTANEKLFF
v_gene: TRBV4-3; len: 15; CDR3aa: CASSQDWGTGDEQYF
v_gene: TRBV7-3; len: 15; CDR3aa: CASSRGTGGPGELFF
v_gene: TRBV24-1; len: 15; CDR3aa: CATSDGGTDDDGYTF
v_gene: TRBV10-3; len: 14; CDR3aa: CAISSGQGSHEQYF
v_gene: TRBV5-4; len: 16; CDR3aa: CASSLVAGGSSDTQYF
v_gene: TRBV14; len: 16; CDR3aa: CASSQFRDRGNYGYTF
v_gene: TRBV28; len: 17; CDR3aa: CASSVNPGQGNGNTIYF
v_gene: TRBV6-5; len: 15; CDR3aa: CASSHRRTMNYGYTF
v_gene: TRBV7-2; len: 14; CDR3aa: CASSPQGLGYGYTF
v_gene: TRBV2; len: 14; CDR3aa: CASTEEAVNYGYTF
v_gene: TRBV7-2; len: 13; CDR3aa: CASSLGGPNEQFF